This TCR beta chain is from a study of shared clonotypes between healthy human individuals. Unsorted samples relied on 80 million to 95 million PBMCs, which served as the source of genomic DNA. The CDR3 has 15 amino acids. The ends lost 2 bases at V and 2 bases at J; junction bases unmatched: 5. The germline gives CDR1 SGDLS, CDR2 YYNGEE. Original handling: In the immunoSEQ data, sequences were junction-only and lacked quality scores, so filtering differed. The method was immunoSEQ multiplex PCR; TCRdb's version includes in-frame clones alone and lacks a portion of them. The D gene and trimming were derived from the DNA, and the V and J assignments and clone size from that table. In the table there are fewer than 500,000 clones, over 75% of which are singletons. Notes on the study in general: Donor scarcity curtailed the genetic and exposure-history diversity represented herein.

Remarks on this clone: Antigen: not known.

This TCR was recovered from a woman aged 40 to 55 in good health. Some clones in this sample may be carry-over from other donors' samples. Specimen: PBMCs. The V gene is TRBV9, the J gene TRBJ2-7; 9 nucleotides agree with TRBD1. The CDR3 is CASSVGGTGPYEQYF. The CDR3, as DNA: TGTGCCAGCAGCGTGGGGGGGACAGGGCCCTACGAGCAGTACTTC.